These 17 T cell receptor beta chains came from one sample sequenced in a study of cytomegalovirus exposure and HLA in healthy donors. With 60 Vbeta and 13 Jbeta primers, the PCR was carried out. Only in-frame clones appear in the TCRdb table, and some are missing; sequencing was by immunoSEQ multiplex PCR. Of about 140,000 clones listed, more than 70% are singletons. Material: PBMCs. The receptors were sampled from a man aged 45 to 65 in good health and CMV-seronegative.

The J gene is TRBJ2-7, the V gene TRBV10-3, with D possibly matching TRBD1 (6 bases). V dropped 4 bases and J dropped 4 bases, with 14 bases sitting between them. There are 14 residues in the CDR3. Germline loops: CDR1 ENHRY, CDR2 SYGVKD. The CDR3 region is CAISGAGDKYEQYF. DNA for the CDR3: TGTGCCATCAGTGGGGCAGGGGACAAATACGAGCAGTACTTC.

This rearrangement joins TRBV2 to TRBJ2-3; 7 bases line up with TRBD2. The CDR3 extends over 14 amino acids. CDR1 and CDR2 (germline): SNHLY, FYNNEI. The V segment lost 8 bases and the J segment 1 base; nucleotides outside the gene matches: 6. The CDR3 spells CASGRGIGTDTQYF. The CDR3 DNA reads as TGTGCCAGCGGGAGGGGTATCGGCACAGATACGCAGTATTTT.

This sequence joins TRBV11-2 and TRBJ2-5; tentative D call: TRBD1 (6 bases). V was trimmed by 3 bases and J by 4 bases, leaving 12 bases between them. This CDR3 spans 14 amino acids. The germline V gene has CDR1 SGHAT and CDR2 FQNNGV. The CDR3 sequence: CASSFTGRGETQYF. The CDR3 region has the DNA TGTGCCAGCAGCTTTACAGGGAGAGGAGAGACCCAGTACTTC.

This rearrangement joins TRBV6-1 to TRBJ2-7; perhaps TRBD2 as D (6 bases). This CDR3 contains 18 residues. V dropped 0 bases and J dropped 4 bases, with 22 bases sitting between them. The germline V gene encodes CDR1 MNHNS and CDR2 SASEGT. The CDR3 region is CASSEASFVPGRWYEQYF. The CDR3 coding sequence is TGTGCCAGCAGTGAAGCGTCTTTCGTGCCAGGGAGGTGGTACGAGCAGTACTTC.

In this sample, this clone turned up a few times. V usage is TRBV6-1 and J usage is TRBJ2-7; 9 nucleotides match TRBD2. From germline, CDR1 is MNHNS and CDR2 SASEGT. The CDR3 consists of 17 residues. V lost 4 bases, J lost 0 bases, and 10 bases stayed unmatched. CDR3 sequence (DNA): TGTGCCAGCAGTGGGCCGCAGGGCGGGGGGGCCTCCTACGAGCAGTACTTC. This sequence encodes CASSGPQGGGASYEQYF.

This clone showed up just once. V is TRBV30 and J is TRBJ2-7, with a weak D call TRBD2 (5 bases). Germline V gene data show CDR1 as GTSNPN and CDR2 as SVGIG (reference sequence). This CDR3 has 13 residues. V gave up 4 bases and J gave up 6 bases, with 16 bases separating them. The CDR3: CAWNSLAGSEQYF. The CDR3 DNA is TGTGCCTGGAATAGTCTTGCTGGGAGCGAGCAGTACTTC. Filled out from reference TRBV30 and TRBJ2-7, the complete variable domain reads SQTIHQWPATLVQPVGSPLSLECTVEGTSNPNLYWYRQAAGRGLQLLFYSVGIGQISSEVPQNLSASRPQDRQFILSSKKLLLSDSGFYLCAWNSLAGSEQYFGPGTRLTVT.

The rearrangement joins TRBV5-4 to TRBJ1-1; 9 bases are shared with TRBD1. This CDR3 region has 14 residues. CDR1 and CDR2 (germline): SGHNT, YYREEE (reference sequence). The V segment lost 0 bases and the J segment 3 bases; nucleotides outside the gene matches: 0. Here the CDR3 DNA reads TGTGCCAGCAGCTTGGGGACAGGGGACACTGAAGCTTTCTTT. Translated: CASSLGTGDTEAFF.

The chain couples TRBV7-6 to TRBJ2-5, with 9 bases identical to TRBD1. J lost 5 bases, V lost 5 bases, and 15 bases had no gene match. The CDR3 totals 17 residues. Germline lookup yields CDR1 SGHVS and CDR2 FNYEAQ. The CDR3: CASSPGTGTGWWETQYF. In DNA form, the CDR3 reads TGTGCCAGCAGCCCAGGGACCGGGACAGGGTGGTGGGAGACCCAGTACTTC. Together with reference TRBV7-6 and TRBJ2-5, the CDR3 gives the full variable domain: GAGVSQSPRYKVTKRGQDVALRCDPISGHVSLYWYRQALGQGPEFLTYFNYEAQQDKSGLPNDRFSAERPEGSISTLTIQRTEQRDSAMYRCASSPGTGTGWWETQYFGPGTRLLVL.

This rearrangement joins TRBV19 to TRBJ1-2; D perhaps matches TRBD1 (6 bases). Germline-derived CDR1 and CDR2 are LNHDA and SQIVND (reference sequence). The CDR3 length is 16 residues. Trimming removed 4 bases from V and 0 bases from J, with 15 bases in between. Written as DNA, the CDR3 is TGTGCCAGTAGTAAAGGGGGAAAGAGAGCTAACTATGGCTACACCTTC. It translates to CASSKGGKRANYGYTF. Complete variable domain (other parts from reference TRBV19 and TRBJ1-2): DGGITQSPKYLFRKEGQNVTLSCEQNLNHDAMYWYRQDPGQGLRLIYYSQIVNDFQKGDIAEGYSVSREKKESFPLTVTSAQKNPTAFYLCASSKGGKRANYGYTFGSGTRLTVV.

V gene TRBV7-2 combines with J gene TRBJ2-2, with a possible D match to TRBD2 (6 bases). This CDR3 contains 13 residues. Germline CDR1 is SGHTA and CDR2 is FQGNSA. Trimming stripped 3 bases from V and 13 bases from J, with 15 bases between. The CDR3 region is CASSFDRRGGLFF. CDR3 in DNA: TGTGCCAGCAGCTTCGACCGGAGGGGCGGGCTGTTTTTT.

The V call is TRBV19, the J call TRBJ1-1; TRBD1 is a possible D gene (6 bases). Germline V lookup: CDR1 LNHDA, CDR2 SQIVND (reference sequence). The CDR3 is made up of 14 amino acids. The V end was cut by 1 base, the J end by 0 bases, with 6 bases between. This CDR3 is CASSIGTVNTEAFF. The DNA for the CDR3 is TGTGCCAGTAGTATAGGGACAGTGAACACTGAAGCTTTCTTT.

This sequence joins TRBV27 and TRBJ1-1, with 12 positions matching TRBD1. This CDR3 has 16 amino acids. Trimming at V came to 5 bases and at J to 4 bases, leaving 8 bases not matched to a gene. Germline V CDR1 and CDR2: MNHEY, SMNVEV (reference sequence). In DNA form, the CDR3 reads TGTGCCAGCAGTCCTATAAGGGGACAGGGGGCCACTGAAGCTTTCTTT. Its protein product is CASSPIRGQGATEAFF.

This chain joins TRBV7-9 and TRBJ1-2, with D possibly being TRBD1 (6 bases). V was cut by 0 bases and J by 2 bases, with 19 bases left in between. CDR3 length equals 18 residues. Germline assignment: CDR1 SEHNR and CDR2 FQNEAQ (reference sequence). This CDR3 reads CASSLAVRLLDRNYGYTF. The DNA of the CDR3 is TGTGCCAGCAGCTTAGCGGTCCGTCTACTGGACAGAAACTATGGCTACACCTTC.

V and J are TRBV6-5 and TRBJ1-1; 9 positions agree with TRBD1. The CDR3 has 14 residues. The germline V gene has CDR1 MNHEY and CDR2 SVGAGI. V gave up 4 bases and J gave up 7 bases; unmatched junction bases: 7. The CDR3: CASSWGTGRGEAFF. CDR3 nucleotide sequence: TGTGCCAGCAGTTGGGGGACAGGGAGGGGTGAAGCTTTCTTT.

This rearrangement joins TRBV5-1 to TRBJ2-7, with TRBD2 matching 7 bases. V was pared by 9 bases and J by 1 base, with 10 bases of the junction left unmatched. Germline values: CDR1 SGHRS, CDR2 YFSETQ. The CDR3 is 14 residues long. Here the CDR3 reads CATATSGGSYEQYF. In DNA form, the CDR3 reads TGCGCCACCGCTACCTCGGGGGGATCCTACGAGCAGTACTTC.

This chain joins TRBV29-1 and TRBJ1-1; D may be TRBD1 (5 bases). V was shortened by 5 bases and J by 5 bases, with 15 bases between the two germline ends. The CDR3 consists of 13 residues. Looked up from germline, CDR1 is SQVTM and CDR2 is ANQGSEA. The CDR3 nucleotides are TGCAGCGTTACCTGGGGCCCGAGGACTGAAGCTTTCTTT. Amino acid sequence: CSVTWGPRTEAFF.

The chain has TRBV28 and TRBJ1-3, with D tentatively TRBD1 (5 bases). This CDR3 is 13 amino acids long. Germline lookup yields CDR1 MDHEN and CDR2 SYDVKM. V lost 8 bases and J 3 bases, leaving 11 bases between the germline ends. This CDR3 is CASRQGFGNTIYF. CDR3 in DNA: TGTGCCAGCCGGCAGGGTTTTGGAAACACCATATATTTT.